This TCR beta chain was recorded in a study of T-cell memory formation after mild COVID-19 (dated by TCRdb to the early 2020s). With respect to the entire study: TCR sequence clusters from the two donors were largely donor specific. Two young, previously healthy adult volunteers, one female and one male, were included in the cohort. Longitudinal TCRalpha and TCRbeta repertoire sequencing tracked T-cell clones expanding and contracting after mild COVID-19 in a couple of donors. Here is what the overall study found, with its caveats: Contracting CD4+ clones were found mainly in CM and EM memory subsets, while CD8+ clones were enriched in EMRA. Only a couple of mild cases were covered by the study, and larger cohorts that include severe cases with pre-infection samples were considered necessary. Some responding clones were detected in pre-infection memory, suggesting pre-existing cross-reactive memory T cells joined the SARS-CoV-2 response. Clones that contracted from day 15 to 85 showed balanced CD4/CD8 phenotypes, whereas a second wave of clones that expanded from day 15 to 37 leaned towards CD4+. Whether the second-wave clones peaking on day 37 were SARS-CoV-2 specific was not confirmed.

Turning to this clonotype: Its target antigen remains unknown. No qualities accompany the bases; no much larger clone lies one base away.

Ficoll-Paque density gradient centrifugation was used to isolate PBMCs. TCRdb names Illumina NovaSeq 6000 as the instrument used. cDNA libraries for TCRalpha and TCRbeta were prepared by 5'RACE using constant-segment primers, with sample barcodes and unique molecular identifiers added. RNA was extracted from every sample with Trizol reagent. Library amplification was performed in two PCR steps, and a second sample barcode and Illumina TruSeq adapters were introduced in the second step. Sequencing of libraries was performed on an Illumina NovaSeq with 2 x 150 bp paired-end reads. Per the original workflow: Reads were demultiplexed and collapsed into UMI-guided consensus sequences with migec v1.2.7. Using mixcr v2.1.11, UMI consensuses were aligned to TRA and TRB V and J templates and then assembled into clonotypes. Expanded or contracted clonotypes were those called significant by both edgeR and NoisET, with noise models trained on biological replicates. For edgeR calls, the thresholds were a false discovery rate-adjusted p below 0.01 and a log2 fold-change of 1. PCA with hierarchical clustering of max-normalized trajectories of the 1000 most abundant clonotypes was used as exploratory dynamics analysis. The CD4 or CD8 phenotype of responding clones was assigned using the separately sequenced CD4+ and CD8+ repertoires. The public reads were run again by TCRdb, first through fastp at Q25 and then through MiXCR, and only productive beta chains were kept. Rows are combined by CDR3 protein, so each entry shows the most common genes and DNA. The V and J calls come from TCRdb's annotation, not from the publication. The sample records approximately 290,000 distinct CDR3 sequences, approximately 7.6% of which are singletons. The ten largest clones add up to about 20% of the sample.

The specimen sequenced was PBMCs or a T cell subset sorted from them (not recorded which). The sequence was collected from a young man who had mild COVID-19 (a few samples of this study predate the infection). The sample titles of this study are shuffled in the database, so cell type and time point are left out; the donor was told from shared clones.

At the DNA level, the sequence is TGTGCCAGCACCCCCCCGGGCACCGGGGAGCTGTTTTTT. This sequence encodes CASTPPGTGELFF. The rearrangement combines TRBV12-3 or TRBV12-4 with TRBJ2-2, with the D gene uncertain. The trim is 7 bases for V and 4 bases for J, with a gap of 10 bases between the germline ends. From the cysteine up to the phenylalanine, the CDR3 has a length of 13 residues. This entry keeps only the CDR3 DNA: 39 bases, framed from base 1.